This is a list of T cell receptor beta chains from one sample in a study of post-analysis software for immune sequencing data. Each CDR3 protein is one row after TCRdb ran MiXCR on the PCR reads. The sample records roughly 580,000 distinct CDR3 sequences, around 44% being singletons. The specimen was blood. These receptors all come from a girl between 10 and 17 years old with multiple sclerosis. Both conserved end residues are part of each CDR3. A D gene is named only where the DNA matches it firmly. Not every row has a clone size; where given, it reads once, few, many or a size class.

size: NA; V: TRBV6-5; J: TRBJ2-3; D: NA; CDR3: CASSYGGTQTDTQYF; DNA: TGTGCCAGCAGTTATGGAGGGACCCAAACAGATACGCAGTATTTT
size: few; V: TRBV5-1; J: TRBJ2-7; D: NA; CDR3: CASSLADRDSWVVYEQYF; DNA: TGCGCCAGCAGCTTGGCCGATCGGGATTCATGGGTAGTGTACGAGCAGTACTTC
size: few; V: TRBV12-3/TRBV12-4; J: TRBJ2-3; D: NA; CDR3: CASRTTDTQYF; DNA: TGTGCCAGCAGGACGACAGATACGCAGTATTTT
size: NA; V: TRBV6-2/TRBV6-3; J: TRBJ2-3; D: NA; CDR3: CASSSAGSTDTQYF; DNA: TGTGCCAGCAGCAGCGCCGGAAGCACAGATACGCAGTATTTT
size: NA; V: TRBV5-1; J: TRBJ2-3; D: NA; CDR3: CASSHGADTQYF; DNA: TGCGCCAGCAGCCATGGGGCAGATACGCAGTATTTT
size: NA; V: TRBV20-1; J: TRBJ1-2; D: NA; CDR3: CSARDRGQQGYTF; DNA: TGCAGTGCTAGAGATCGGGGGCAGCAAGGCTACACCTTC
size: NA; V: TRBV7-2; J: TRBJ1-1; D: TRBD1; CDR3: CASRDRGLNTEAFF; DNA: TGTGCCAGCCGGGACAGGGGACTGAACACTGAAGCTTTCTTT
size: NA; V: TRBV28; J: TRBJ2-4; D: TRBD2; CDR3: CASSLTLAGEDIQYF; DNA: TGTGCCAGCAGTTTAACTCTAGCGGGAGAAGACATTCAGTACTTC
size: few; V: TRBV27; J: TRBJ1-5; D: NA; CDR3: CASSPNRVNQPQHF; DNA: TGTGCCAGCAGCCCGAACAGGGTAAATCAGCCCCAGCATTTT
size: many; V: TRBV10-3; J: TRBJ2-4; D: NA; CDR3: CAISESQGSINIQYF; DNA: TGTGCCATCAGTGAGTCTCAGGGAAGCATAAACATTCAGTACTTC
size: few; V: TRBV29-1; J: TRBJ2-1; D: TRBD2; CDR3: CSAKGMGLFGEQFF; DNA: TGCAGCGCCAAAGGGATGGGACTATTCGGTGAGCAGTTCTTC
size: NA; V: TRBV3-1; J: TRBJ1-2; D: NA; CDR3: CASSQLRGGYGYTF; DNA: TGTGCCAGCAGCCAGCTCAGGGGCGGCTATGGCTACACCTTC
size: few; V: TRBV20-1; J: TRBJ2-5; D: TRBD2; CDR3: CSARGRGLAGGQETQYF; DNA: TGCAGTGCTAGAGGGCGGGGACTAGCGGGGGGACAAGAGACCCAGTACTTC
size: NA; V: TRBV5-1; J: TRBJ2-5; D: NA; CDR3: CASSLAPSGQETQYF; DNA: TGCGCCAGCAGCTTGGCTCCGTCAGGCCAAGAGACCCAGTACTTC
size: NA; V: TRBV7-6; J: TRBJ2-1; D: TRBD2; CDR3: CASSSIGLAGGGNEQFF; DNA: TGTGCCAGCAGCTCTATCGGACTAGCGGGGGGCGGCAATGAGCAGTTCTTC
size: medium-sized; V: TRBV5-1; J: TRBJ1-5; D: TRBD1; CDR3: CASSLHGTGGDPQHF; DNA: TGCGCCAGCAGCTTGCATGGGACAGGGGGTGATCCCCAGCATTTT
size: NA; V: TRBV2; J: TRBJ2-3; D: NA; CDR3: CACIRGGGTDTQYF; DNA: TGTGCCTGCATCAGAGGGGGGGGCACAGATACGCAGTATTTT
size: NA; V: TRBV24-1; J: TRBJ2-5; D: NA; CDR3: CATSETAHRGRETQYF; DNA: TGTGCCACCAGTGAGACAGCCCATCGGGGACGGGAGACCCAGTACTTC
size: few; V: TRBV2; J: TRBJ2-5; D: NA; CDR3: CASSDSFETQYF; DNA: TGTGCCAGCAGTGACAGCTTTGAGACCCAGTACTTC
size: NA; V: TRBV11-2; J: TRBJ2-3; D: NA; CDR3: CASSLVFSATADTQYF; DNA: TGTGCCAGCAGCTTAGTTTTTAGCGCAACCGCAGATACGCAGTATTTT
size: NA; V: TRBV24-1; J: TRBJ2-1; D: NA; CDR3: CATSDRKSEQFF; DNA: TGTGCCACCAGTGATAGGAAAAGTGAGCAGTTCTTC
size: NA; V: TRBV5-1; J: TRBJ2-7; D: NA; CDR3: CASKGPGQFGTYEQYF; DNA: TGCGCCAGCAAGGGTCCAGGGCAATTTGGCACCTACGAGCAGTACTTC
size: NA; V: TRBV5-1; J: TRBJ2-7; D: NA; CDR3: CASSGQPWGSYEQYF; DNA: TGCGCCAGCAGCGGACAGCCTTGGGGCTCCTACGAGCAGTACTTC
size: NA; V: TRBV20-1; J: TRBJ1-2; D: NA; CDR3: CSAPGQRSGRDYGYTF; DNA: TGCAGTGCCCCGGGACAACGGTCCGGCAGGGACTATGGCTACACCTTC
size: once; V: TRBV5-6; J: TRBJ2-7; D: NA; CDR3: CASSLAGAGMYEQYF; DNA: TGTGCCAGCAGCTTGGCGGGGGCAGGCATGTACGAGCAGTACTTC